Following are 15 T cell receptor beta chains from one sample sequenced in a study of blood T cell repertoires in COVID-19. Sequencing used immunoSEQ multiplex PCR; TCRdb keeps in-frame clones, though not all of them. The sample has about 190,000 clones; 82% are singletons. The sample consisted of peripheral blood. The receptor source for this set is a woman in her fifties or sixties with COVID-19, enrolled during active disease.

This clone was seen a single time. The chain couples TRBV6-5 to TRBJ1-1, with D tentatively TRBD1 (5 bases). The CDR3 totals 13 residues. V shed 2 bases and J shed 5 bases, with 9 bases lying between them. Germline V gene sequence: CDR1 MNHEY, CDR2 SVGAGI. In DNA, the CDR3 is TGTGCCAGCAGTTACCTTCAGGGTACTGAAGCTTTCTTT. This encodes CASSYLQGTEAFF.

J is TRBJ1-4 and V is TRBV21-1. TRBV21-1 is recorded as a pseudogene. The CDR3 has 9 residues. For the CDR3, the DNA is TGTGCCAGCAGCACCCCTCCCCTTTTT. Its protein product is CASSTPPLF.

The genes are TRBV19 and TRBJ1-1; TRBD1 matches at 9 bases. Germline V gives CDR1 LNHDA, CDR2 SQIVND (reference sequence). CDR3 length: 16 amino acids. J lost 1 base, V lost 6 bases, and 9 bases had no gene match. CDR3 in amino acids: CASRATNRGRNTEAFF. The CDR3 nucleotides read TGTGCCAGTAGGGCAACAAACAGGGGGCGGAACACTGAAGCTTTCTTT.

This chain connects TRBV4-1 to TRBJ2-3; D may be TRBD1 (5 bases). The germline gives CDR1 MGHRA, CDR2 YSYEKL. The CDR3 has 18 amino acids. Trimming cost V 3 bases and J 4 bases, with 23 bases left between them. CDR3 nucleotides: TGCGCCAGCAGCCACACCCTATTGGCAGGGAAGATAGCAGATACGCAGTATTTT. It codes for CASSHTLLAGKIADTQYF.

The CDR3 coding sequence is TGCAGTGCTAGAGCGGACAGTATGCAGTACGTC. It is translated as CSARADSMQYV. J is TRBJ2-7 and V is TRBV20-1; possibly TRBD1 for D (6 bases). The CDR3 is 11 residues long. The V and J ends lost 1 base and 9 bases respectively, with 10 bases between them. Germline-derived CDR1 and CDR2 are DFQATT and SNEGSKA (reference sequence).

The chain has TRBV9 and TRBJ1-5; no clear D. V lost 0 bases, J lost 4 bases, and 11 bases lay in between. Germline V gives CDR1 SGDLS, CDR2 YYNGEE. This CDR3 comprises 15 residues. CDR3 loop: CASSVEPSGNQPQHF. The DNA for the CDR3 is TGTGCCAGCAGCGTAGAGCCATCGGGTAATCAGCCCCAGCATTTT.

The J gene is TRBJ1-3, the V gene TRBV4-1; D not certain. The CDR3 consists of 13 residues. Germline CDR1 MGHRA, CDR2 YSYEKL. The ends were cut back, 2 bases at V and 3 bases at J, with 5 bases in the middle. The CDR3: CASSQLYGNTIYF. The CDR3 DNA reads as TGCGCCAGCAGCCAACTCTATGGAAACACCATATATTTT.

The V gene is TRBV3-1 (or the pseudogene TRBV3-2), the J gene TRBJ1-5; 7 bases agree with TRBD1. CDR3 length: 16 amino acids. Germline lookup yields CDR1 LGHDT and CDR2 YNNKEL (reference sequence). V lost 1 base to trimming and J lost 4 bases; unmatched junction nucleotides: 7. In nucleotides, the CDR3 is TGTGCCAGCAGCCAAGCCGCTAACAGGGGTAATCAGCCCCAGCATTTT. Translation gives CASSQAANRGNQPQHF.

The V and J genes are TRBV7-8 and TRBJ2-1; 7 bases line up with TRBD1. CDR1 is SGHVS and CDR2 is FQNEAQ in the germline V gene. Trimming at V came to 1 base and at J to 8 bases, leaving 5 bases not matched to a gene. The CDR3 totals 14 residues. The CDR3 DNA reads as TGTGCCAGCAGCTTAGAAGGGGGCGTCTATGAGCAGTTCTTC. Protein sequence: CASSLEGGVYEQFF.

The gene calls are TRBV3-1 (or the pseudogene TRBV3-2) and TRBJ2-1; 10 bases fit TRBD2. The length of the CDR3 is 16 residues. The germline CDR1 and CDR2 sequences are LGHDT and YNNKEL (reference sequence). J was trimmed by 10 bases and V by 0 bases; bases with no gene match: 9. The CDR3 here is CASSQDGAGGPREQFF. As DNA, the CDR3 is TGTGCCAGCAGCCAAGATGGAGCGGGAGGGCCGAGGGAGCAGTTCTTC.

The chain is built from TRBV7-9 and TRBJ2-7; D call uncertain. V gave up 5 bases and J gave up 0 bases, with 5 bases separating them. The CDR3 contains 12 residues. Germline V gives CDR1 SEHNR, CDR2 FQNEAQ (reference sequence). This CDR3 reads CASSPNSYEQYF. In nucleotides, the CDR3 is TGTGCCAGCAGCCCCAACTCCTACGAGCAGTACTTC.

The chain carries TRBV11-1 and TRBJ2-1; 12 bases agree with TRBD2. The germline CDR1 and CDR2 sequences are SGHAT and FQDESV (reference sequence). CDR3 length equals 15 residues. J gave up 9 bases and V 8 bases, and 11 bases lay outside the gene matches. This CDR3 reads CASSAPSGRATEQFF. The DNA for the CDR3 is TGTGCCAGCTCAGCCCCTAGCGGGAGGGCCACTGAGCAGTTCTTC.

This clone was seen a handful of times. CDR3 residues: CASSLTQINEQYF. For the CDR3, the DNA is TGTGCCAGCAGCTTAACCCAGATTAACGAGCAGTACTTC. This rearrangement joins TRBV7-2 to TRBJ2-7, with no clear D. Trimming removed 2 bases at V and 5 bases at J, with 10 bases between. Germline V gives CDR1 SGHTA, CDR2 FQGNSA. CDR3 length equals 13 residues.

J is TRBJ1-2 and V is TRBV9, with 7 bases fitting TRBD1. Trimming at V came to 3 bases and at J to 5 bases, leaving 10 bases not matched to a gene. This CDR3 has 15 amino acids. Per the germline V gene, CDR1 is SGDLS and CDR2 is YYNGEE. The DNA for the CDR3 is TGTGCCAGCAGCGAGGGTGGAGGGGGCAAGTATGGCTACACCTTC. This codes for CASSEGGGGKYGYTF.

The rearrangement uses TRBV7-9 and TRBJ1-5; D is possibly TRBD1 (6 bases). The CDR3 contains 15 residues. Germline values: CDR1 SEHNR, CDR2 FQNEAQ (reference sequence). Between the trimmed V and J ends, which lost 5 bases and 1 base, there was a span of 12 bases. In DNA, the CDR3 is TGTGCCAGCAGCCCACAGGGTTCGAGCAATCAGCCCCAGCATTTT. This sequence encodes CASSPQGSSNQPQHF. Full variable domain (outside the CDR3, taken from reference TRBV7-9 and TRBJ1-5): DTGVSQNPRHKITKRGQNVTFRCDPISEHNRLYWYRQTLGQGPEFLTYFQNEAQLEKSRLLSDRFSAERPKGSFSTLEIQRTEQGDSAMYLCASSPQGSSNQPQHFGDGTRLSIL.